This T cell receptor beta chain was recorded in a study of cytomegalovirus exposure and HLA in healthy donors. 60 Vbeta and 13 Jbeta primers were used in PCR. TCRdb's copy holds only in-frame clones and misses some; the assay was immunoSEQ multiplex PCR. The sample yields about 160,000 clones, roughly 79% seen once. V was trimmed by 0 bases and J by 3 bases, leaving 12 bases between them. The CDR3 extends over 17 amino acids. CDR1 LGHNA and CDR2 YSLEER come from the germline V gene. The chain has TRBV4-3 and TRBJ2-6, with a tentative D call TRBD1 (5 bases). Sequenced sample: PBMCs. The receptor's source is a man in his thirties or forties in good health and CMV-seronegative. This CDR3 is CASSQDRGGFGANVLTF. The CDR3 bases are TGCGCCAGCAGCCAAGATAGGGGTGGTTTTGGGGCCAACGTCCTGACTTTC.